These 17 T cell receptor beta chains share one sample of origin, sequenced in a study of PD-1 blockade in classical Hodgkin lymphoma. In every patient, relapse followed autologous stem cell transplantation, while exposure to brentuximab vedotin differed. Method: immunoSEQ multiplex PCR; TCRdb's copy keeps in-frame clones and lacks some. The sample shows approximately 41,000 clones, around 87% of them seen only once. The source material was peripheral blood mononuclear cells (PBMCs), sampled before the second cycle of nivolumab. The receptors stem from a human donor with classical Hodgkin lymphoma.

This sequence joins TRBV18 and TRBJ1-2, with D possibly TRBD1 on 6 matching bases. Germline CDR1 and CDR2: KGHSH and LQKENI. V lost 2 bases and J lost 4, with 14 bases in between. The CDR3 extends over 15 amino acids. The CDR3 sequence: CASSPGQGIAYGYTF. CDR3 coding DNA: TGTGCCAGCTCACCAGGGCAGGGGATTGCCTATGGCTACACCTTC.

This chain links TRBV19 with TRBJ2-7, with no clear D. Per germline, CDR1 LNHDA and CDR2 SQIVND (reference sequence). The CDR3 totals 12 residues. The V end lost 5 bases, the J end lost 2 bases, and 7 bases lay between the germline ends. CDR3 loop: CASSSKAYEQYF. In DNA, the CDR3 is TGTGCCAGTAGTTCTAAAGCCTACGAGCAGTACTTC.

The rearrangement links TRBV4-2 to TRBJ1-1; D is uncertain. Germline V gives CDR1 LGHNA, CDR2 YNFKEQ. The CDR3 runs to 14 residues. With 0 bases removed from V and 6 bases from J, the gap between germline ends came to 11 bases. The CDR3 reads CASSQDKWAAEAFF. CDR3 nucleotides: TGTGCCAGCAGCCAAGATAAGTGGGCTGCTGAAGCTTTCTTT.

The rearrangement links TRBV15 to TRBJ2-3; no clear D. V was shortened by 6 bases and J by 0 bases, with 13 bases between the two germline ends. This CDR3 comprises 15 residues. Germline CDR1 reads LNHNV; CDR2 reads YYDKDF (reference sequence). The CDR3 DNA reads TGTGCCACCAGGTCTTCACATGCTAGCACAGATACGCAGTATTTT. This encodes CATRSSHASTDTQYF.

This clone is labeled medium-sized. CDR3 bases: TGTGCCAGCAGTGACTTGGCGGGGGGGCACCTGGAGGAGCAGTTCTTC. Its protein is CASSDLAGGHLEEQFF. V gene TRBV6-4 combines with J gene TRBJ2-1; 9 positions agree with TRBD2. The CDR3 loop spans 16 amino acids. Germline V gene lookup returns CDR1 MRHNA and CDR2 SNTAGT. With 1 base clipped from V and 10 bases from J, the junction kept 11 bases outside the gene matches.

The chain couples TRBV5-4 to TRBJ1-6; 7 nucleotides agree with TRBD1. Looked up from germline, CDR1 is SGHNT and CDR2 is YYREEE (reference sequence). Germline trimming cut 0 bases from V and 6 bases from J; bases unmatched to any gene: 3. The CDR3 loop spans 15 amino acids. The CDR3 protein is CASSLAGQVNSPLHF. As DNA, the CDR3 is TGTGCCAGCAGCTTGGCAGGACAGGTTAATTCACCCCTCCACTTT.

This rearrangement joins TRBV29-1 to TRBJ2-1; D gene uncertain. The CDR3 consists of 12 residues. V was cut by 2 bases and J by 6 bases, with 8 bases left in between. CDR1 SQVTM and CDR2 ANQGSEA come from the germline V gene. The CDR3 DNA reads TGCAGCGTTGAACCGTTCGCCAATGAGCAGTTCTTC. It codes for CSVEPFANEQFF.

The CDR3: CASSSPGLGAKNIQYF. The DNA of the CDR3 is TGTGCCAGCAGTTCCCCGGGACTAGGAGCCAAAAACATTCAGTACTTC. V gene TRBV27 combines with J gene TRBJ2-4; 8 bases line up with TRBD2. The CDR3 loop spans 16 amino acids. V shed 4 bases, J shed 0 bases, and the junction held 5 bases outside the gene matches. From germline, CDR1 is MNHEY and CDR2 SMNVEV (reference sequence).

This clone was counted a single time. The junction differs from germline at one of its ends, possibly a read error. The J gene is TRBJ1-2, the V gene TRBV27; possibly TRBD1 for D (6 bases). Germline V lookup: CDR1 MNHEY, CDR2 SMNVEV (reference sequence). The CDR3 extends over 13 amino acids. The CDR3 region is CASSSIPGTPSDF. The CDR3 nucleotides are TGTGCCAGCAGCTCCATCCCGGGGACACCATCGGACTTC.

Points on this clone: This CDR3 is also generated by other DNA sequences in the sample. The CDR3 reads CASSLVGGSSYNEQFF. Here the CDR3 DNA reads TGCGCCAGCAGCTTGGTAGGCGGGAGCTCCTACAATGAGCAGTTCTTC. The chain combines TRBV5-1 with TRBJ2-1; TRBD2 aligns across 7 bases. The CDR3 is 16 amino acids. V dropped 0 bases and J dropped 0; count of bases not matched to a gene: 3. CDR1 and CDR2 (germline): SGHRS, YFSETQ.

This clone was seen more than once but under ten times. The CDR3 loop reads CATQDRDGQPQHF. For the CDR3, the DNA is TGTGCCACCCAGGACAGGGACGGTCAGCCCCAGCATTTT. The chain employs TRBV25-1 and TRBJ1-5; 8 nucleotides match TRBD1. After removal of 10 bases from V and 6 bases from J, the junction contained 8 bases not matched to a gene. Germline V gene sequence: CDR1 MGHDK, CDR2 SYGVNS. The CDR3 sequence is 13 residues long.

This sequence joins TRBV7-8 and TRBJ2-7, with D possibly being TRBD2 (5 bases). The V end lost 2 bases, the J end lost 2 bases, and 10 bases lay between the germline ends. In germline, CDR1 is SGHVS, CDR2 FQNEAQ. CDR3 size: 14 residues. As DNA, the CDR3 is TGTGCCAGCAGCTTACGGGATTTTCCCTACGAGCAGTACTTC. This gives the protein CASSLRDFPYEQYF.

This clone has just one count. J is TRBJ1-2 and V is TRBV15, with a tentative D call TRBD1 (5 bases). Between the trimmed V and J ends, which lost 5 bases and 6 bases, there was a span of 19 bases. CDR1 is LNHNV, CDR2 YYDKDF, per germline (reference sequence). The length of the CDR3 is 15 residues. The CDR3 bases are TGTGCCACCAGCCCCCCAGGACGGGGCGTGGATGGCTACACCTTC. Its protein product is CATSPPGRGVDGYTF.

V gene TRBV27 combines with J gene TRBJ2-7; 11 bases map to TRBD2. From germline, CDR1 is MNHEY and CDR2 SMNVEV (reference sequence). The V gene end was trimmed by 2 bases and the J gene end by 2 bases; junction bases not matched to a gene: 14. This CDR3 spans 19 amino acids. CDR3 amino acids: CASSLAAASGRTLAYEQYF. CDR3 bases: TGTGCCAGCAGTTTAGCCGCGGCTAGCGGGAGGACCCTCGCCTACGAGCAGTACTTC.

J is TRBJ1-4 and V is TRBV6-1; perhaps TRBD1 as D (5 bases). Deletions cut 4 bases from V and 8 bases from J, with 17 bases between. CDR3 length: 15 amino acids. Germline CDR1 is MNHNS and CDR2 is SASEGT. The CDR3: CASSVGTTIREKLFF. CDR3 in DNA: TGTGCCAGCAGTGTCGGGACGACCATTCGGGAAAAACTGTTTTTT.

The sample holds a few counts of this clone. This chain links TRBV6-1 with TRBJ1-4; perhaps TRBD1 as D (5 bases). From germline, CDR1 is MNHNS and CDR2 SASEGT. Trimming cost V 4 bases and J 1 base, with 13 bases left between them. The CDR3 loop spans 16 amino acids. CDR3 DNA: TGTGCCAGCAGTGTCGTGAGGGGCGGAACTAATGAAAAACTGTTTTTT. Protein sequence: CASSVVRGGTNEKLFF.

As regards this clone: Other DNA sequences within the sample encode an identical CDR3. The chain couples TRBV5-1 to TRBJ1-1, with a tentative D call TRBD1 (6 bases). The germline V gene encodes CDR1 SGHRS and CDR2 YFSETQ. The CDR3 contains 15 residues. The V end lost 4 bases, the J end lost 0 bases, and 13 bases lay between the germline ends. CDR3 loop: CASSVDSRMNTEAFF. DNA of the CDR3: TGCGCCAGCAGCGTGGACAGCCGAATGAACACTGAAGCTTTCTTT.